The 23 T cell receptor beta chains below were found in one sample sequenced in a study of early T cells in non-severe SARS-CoV-2 infection. TCRdb processed the 5' RACE reads anew with MiXCR; each CDR3 protein has one entry. The sample has about 22,000 distinct CDR3 sequences; more than 3.5% are singletons. What was sequenced was whole blood. The origin of the receptors is an adult who was a healthcare worker with PCR-confirmed SARS-CoV-2 infection or an uninfected control (not recorded which).

In its sample, this clonotype ranks as medium-sized (0.01 to 0.1%). V is TRBV9 and J is TRBJ2-1; D possibly corresponds to TRBD2 (5 bases). Trimming pared 0 bases from V and 3 bases from J, leaving 13 bases between. The CDR3 runs to 16 residues. Per the germline V gene, CDR1 is SGDLS and CDR2 is YYNGEE. As DNA, the CDR3 is TGTGCCAGCAGCGTAGCTGGAGAGGGCTTCTACAATGAGCAGTTCTTC. Protein product: CASSVAGEGFYNEQFF.

This clonotype has ten or more counts. The chain has TRBV4-3 and TRBJ1-3, with D uncertain. With 0 bases removed from V and 5 bases from J, the gap between germline ends came to 8 bases. The germline V gene encodes CDR1 LGHNA and CDR2 YSLEER. This CDR3 comprises 14 residues. The CDR3 here is CASSQEDGRNTIYF. The CDR3 nucleotides read TGCGCCAGCAGCCAAGAAGATGGGAGAAACACCATATATTTT.

The table lists this clonotype with many counts. CDR3 protein: CASSPRIGMQETQYF. DNA for the CDR3: TGTGCCAGCAGCCCCAGGATCGGTATGCAAGAGACCCAGTACTTC. V gene TRBV7-2 combines with J gene TRBJ2-5; D uncertain. In germline, CDR1 is SGHTA, CDR2 FQGNSA. The CDR3 is 15 residues long. With 5 bases removed from V and 2 bases from J, the gap between germline ends came to 15 bases.

This clonotype was seen ten or more times. The chain couples TRBV5-4 to TRBJ2-1, with TRBD2 matching 10 bases. The germline gives CDR1 SGHNT, CDR2 YYREEE (reference sequence). V lost 3 bases to trimming and J lost 4 bases; unmatched junction nucleotides: 7. The CDR3 runs 16 residues. Written as DNA, the CDR3 is TGTGCCAGCAGCTCCCGGACTAGCGGAGATTACAATGAGCAGTTCTTC. This translates into CASSSRTSGDYNEQFF.

This clonotype was observed a few times. CDR3 nucleotide sequence: TGTGCCAGTAGCATTAAGCCGACAGGGGACCGGGAGACCCAGTACTTC. It translates to CASSIKPTGDRETQYF. This rearrangement joins TRBV19 to TRBJ2-5; 8 bases are shared with TRBD1. The CDR3 totals 16 residues. Trimming took 6 bases from V and 5 from J; bases not matched to a gene: 14. Germline lookup yields CDR1 LNHDA and CDR2 SQIVND (reference sequence).

This clonotype was counted at least ten times. The genes are TRBV18 and TRBJ1-6; D is undetermined. Germline V gives CDR1 KGHSH, CDR2 LQKENI. Trimming removed 3 bases at V and 11 bases at J, with 11 bases between. The CDR3 length is 13 residues. This CDR3 reads CASSPDSGTPLHF. Here the CDR3 DNA reads TGTGCCAGCTCACCGGACTCGGGCACACCCCTCCACTTT.

The chain carries TRBV19 and TRBJ2-7; TRBD1 aligns across 8 bases. The trim removed 5 bases at V and 3 bases at J, leaving 12 bases unmatched. The germline gives CDR1 LNHDA, CDR2 SQIVND (reference sequence). The CDR3 contains 16 residues. CDR3 sequence: CASSDRPDRDNYEQYF. The DNA of the CDR3 is TGTGCCAGTAGTGACCGCCCGGACAGGGATAACTACGAGCAGTACTTC.

This clonotype was picked up many times. The V gene is TRBV30, the J gene TRBJ2-7, with D possibly being TRBD1 (5 bases). The CDR3 runs 12 residues. CDR1 and CDR2 from the germline V gene are GTSNPN and SVGIG (reference sequence). The V end lost 2 bases, the J end lost 9 bases, and 14 bases lay between the germline ends. CDR3 DNA sequence: TGTGCCTGGAGTCACGCAGGGTTGGGGCAGTACTTC. Translated: CAWSHAGLGQYF.

This clonotype was seen at least ten times. The J gene is TRBJ2-1, the V gene TRBV28; D might be TRBD2 (5 bases). CDR3 length: 17 amino acids. The V and J ends lost 3 bases and 6 bases respectively, with 21 bases between them. Germline values: CDR1 MDHEN, CDR2 SYDVKM. In DNA form, the CDR3 reads TGTGCCAGCAGTTTGCCTAGTGGAAAAAGTGGGAGCAATGAGCAGTTCTTC. Its protein is CASSLPSGKSGSNEQFF.

The sample holds many counts of this clonotype. This rearrangement joins TRBV20-1 to TRBJ2-7; 12 nucleotides agree with TRBD2. The CDR3 extends over 17 amino acids. From germline, CDR1 is DFQATT and CDR2 SNEGSKA (reference sequence). V trimming: 5 bases; J trimming: 3 bases; junction bases outside the gene matches: 14. CDR3 region: CSAERSSGGDGSYEQYF. CDR3 bases: TGCAGTGCTGAGCGGTCTAGCGGGGGGGATGGTAGCTACGAGCAGTACTTC.

This clonotype was seen repeatedly, ten times or more. The gene calls are TRBV5-4 and TRBJ2-1; 9 nucleotides match TRBD2. Germline-derived CDR1 and CDR2 are SGHNT and YYREEE (reference sequence). After removal of 4 bases from V and 1 base from J, the junction contained 3 bases not matched to a gene. This CDR3 has 15 residues. For the CDR3, the DNA is TGTGCCAGCAGCCCTAGCGGGACGTCCTACAATGAGCAGTTCTTC. It specifies CASSPSGTSYNEQFF.

This clonotype occurred a few times. CDR3 sequence (DNA): TGTGCCAGCAGCCCAGGGGTCTATCTGAACACCGGGGAGCTGTTTTTT. Translation gives CASSPGVYLNTGELFF. This chain uses TRBV4-2 with TRBJ2-2, with D perhaps matching TRBD1 (6 bases). Trimming cost V 4 bases and J 1 base, with 13 bases left between them. Looked up from germline, CDR1 is LGHNA and CDR2 is YNFKEQ. CDR3 length: 16 residues.

This clonotype has a count of ten or more. The V gene is TRBV2, the J gene TRBJ1-1; 7 bases match TRBD1. J was trimmed by 5 bases and V by 6 bases; bases with no gene match: 3. Germline V gives CDR1 SNHLY, CDR2 FYNNEI. The CDR3 is 12 amino acids. CDR3 loop: CASRLGQTEAFF. The CDR3 nucleotides are TGTGCCAGCAGGCTGGGACAGACTGAAGCTTTCTTT.

This clonotype has a count of ten or more. CDR3 loop: CASRREMGTGRNQPQHF. The CDR3 DNA reads TGTGCCAGCAGGAGGGAGATGGGGACAGGGCGAAATCAGCCCCAGCATTTT. The chain carries TRBV6-1 and TRBJ1-5; TRBD1 matches at 9 bases. There are 17 residues in the CDR3. CDR1 MNHNS and CDR2 SASEGT come from the germline V gene. Trimming at V came to 6 bases and at J to 4 bases, leaving 13 bases not matched to a gene.

The table lists this clonotype with a few counts. The J gene is TRBJ2-1, the V gene TRBV7-9; 10 positions agree with TRBD2. The CDR3 spans 15 residues. Germline V CDR1 and CDR2: SEHNR, FQNEAQ (reference sequence). J gave up 7 bases and V 3 bases, and 6 bases lay outside the gene matches. Here the CDR3 DNA reads TGTGCCAGCAGCTTGAAGCGGGGGGGCTTAAATGAGCAGTTCTTC. Protein sequence: CASSLKRGGLNEQFF.

This chain uses TRBV5-6 with TRBJ2-1; no clear D. Germline V gene sequence: CDR1 SGHDT, CDR2 YYEEEE. Trimming shortened V by 0 bases and J by 5 bases, and 3 bases separated the two germline ends. This CDR3 comprises 12 residues. Here the CDR3 reads CASSLADNEQFF. For the CDR3, the DNA is TGTGCCAGCAGCTTGGCAGACAATGAGCAGTTCTTC. Supplemented by reference TRBV5-6 and TRBJ2-1, the full variable domain reads DAGVTQSPTHLIKTRGQQVTLRCSPKSGHDTVSWYQQALGQGPQFIFQYYEEEERQRGNFPDRFSGHQFPNYSSELNVNALLLGDSALYLCASSLADNEQFFGPGTRLTVL.

This clonotype was counted ten times or more. The gene calls are TRBV6-6 and TRBJ2-7; D possibly corresponds to TRBD1 (6 bases). The CDR3 is made up of 13 amino acids. Germline V CDR1 and CDR2: MNHNY, SVGAGI (reference sequence). Trimming shortened V by 0 bases and J by 6 bases, and 9 bases separated the two germline ends. The DNA of the CDR3 is TGTGCCAGCAGTTACTCAGAGGGGGTCGAGCAGTACTTC. Translated: CASSYSEGVEQYF.

At least ten counts were recorded for this clonotype. This chain connects TRBV27 to TRBJ2-5; tentatively, D is TRBD1 (6 bases). Germline V CDR1 and CDR2: MNHEY, SMNVEV (reference sequence). V lost 2 bases and J lost 1, with 8 bases in between. The CDR3 runs to 14 residues. CDR3 in amino acids: CASSLRQAQETQYF. The CDR3 nucleotides are TGTGCCAGCAGTTTACGACAGGCCCAAGAGACCCAGTACTTC.

The chain links TRBV11-2 to TRBJ2-3, with D tentatively TRBD2 (6 bases). The germline V gene encodes CDR1 SGHAT and CDR2 FQNNGV. V lost 3 bases, J lost 5 bases, and 12 bases lay in between. The CDR3 length is 14 residues. DNA for the CDR3: TGTGCCAGCAGCTTCTTAACGGGGGAAGATACGCAGTATTTT. Amino acids: CASSFLTGEDTQYF.

This clonotype was seen repeatedly, ten times or more. One junction end does not reproduce the germline sequence, and a read error may be involved. The gene calls are TRBV12-3 or TRBV12-4 and TRBJ2-7; TRBD2 matches 11 bases. The CDR3 is made up of 12 amino acids. The CDR3 sequence: CASSWGWGLAAF. The CDR3 nucleotides are TGTGCCAGCAGTTGGGGCTGGGGACTAGCGGCTTTC.

This clonotype was counted at least ten times. This sequence joins TRBV2 and TRBJ2-7; D is perhaps TRBD1 (5 bases). The germline V gene has CDR1 SNHLY and CDR2 FYNNEI. The V end lost 11 bases, the J end lost 3 bases, and 14 bases lay between the germline ends. CDR3 length: 12 residues. CDR3: CAVGRQNYEQYF. CDR3 coding DNA: TGTGCCGTCGGCAGACAGAACTACGAGCAGTACTTC.

This clonotype was detected many times. The V and J genes are TRBV27 and TRBJ2-5; 8 bases match TRBD1. This CDR3 has 15 residues. Germline-derived CDR1 and CDR2 are MNHEY and SMNVEV (reference sequence). V gave up 6 bases and J gave up 2 bases; unmatched junction bases: 8. CDR3 loop: CASSLDRAVQETQYF. The DNA of the CDR3 is TGTGCCAGCAGCTTGGACAGGGCTGTACAAGAGACCCAGTACTTC.

This clonotype showed up many times. The genes are TRBV2 and TRBJ1-2, with D tentatively TRBD1 (6 bases). The CDR3 is made up of 16 amino acids. Germline loops: CDR1 SNHLY, CDR2 FYNNEI. The ends were cut back, 4 bases at V and 1 base at J, with 16 bases in the middle. CDR3 protein: CASSGGGRGNNYGYTF. In DNA form, the CDR3 reads TGTGCCAGCAGTGGGGGGGGCAGAGGAAATAACTATGGCTACACCTTC.